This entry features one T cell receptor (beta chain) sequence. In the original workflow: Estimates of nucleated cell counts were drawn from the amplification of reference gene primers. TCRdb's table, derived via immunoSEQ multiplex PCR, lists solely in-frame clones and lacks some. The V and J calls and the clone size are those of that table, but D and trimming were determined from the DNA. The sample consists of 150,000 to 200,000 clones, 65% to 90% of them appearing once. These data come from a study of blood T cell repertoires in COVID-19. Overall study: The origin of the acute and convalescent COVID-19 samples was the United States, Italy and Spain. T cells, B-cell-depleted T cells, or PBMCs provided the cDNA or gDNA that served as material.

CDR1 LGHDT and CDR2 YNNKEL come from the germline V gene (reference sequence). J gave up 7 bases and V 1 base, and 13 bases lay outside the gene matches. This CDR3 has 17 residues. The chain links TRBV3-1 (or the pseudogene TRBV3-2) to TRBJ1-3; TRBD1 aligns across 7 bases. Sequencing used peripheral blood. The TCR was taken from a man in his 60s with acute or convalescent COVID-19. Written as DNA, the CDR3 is TGTGCCAGCAGCCAAGGCCCGACAGGGAGCGGGGGGAACACCATATATTTT. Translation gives CASSQGPTGSGGNTIYF.